Listed below are T cell receptor beta chains from one sample, sequenced in a study of technical replicates of blood from a handful of donors. Using immunoSEQ multiplex PCR, the repertoire was profiled, and TCRdb retains in-frame clones only, with some absent. The sample records some 66,000 clones, roughly 98% being singletons. Sequencing was performed on T cells isolated from PBMCs. The receptors shown here come from a human donor in good health. Both conserved end residues are part of each CDR3. Fields, in order: D gene, clone size, J gene, V gene, CDR3 DNA, CDR3 protein. D genes are given only for firm matches. Not every row has a clone size; where given, it reads once, few, many or a size class.

.,.,TRBJ2-1,TRBV18,TGTGCCAGCTCACCTACGGGAGTCGGGTACAATGAGCAGTTCTTC,CASSPTGVGYNEQFF
TRBD1,.,TRBJ2-5,TRBV30,TGTGCCTGGAAGGCGCCAGGGGGGACCCAGTACTTC,CAWKAPGGTQYF
TRBD2,.,TRBJ2-3,TRBV7-3,TGTGCCAGCAGCTCCCTCGGGGGCCAAAGCGGGGGGGAGACAGATACGCAGTATTTT,CASSSLGGQSGGETDTQYF
TRBD1,.,TRBJ2-7,TRBV2,TGTGCCAGCAGGGACAGGAAATACGAGCAGTACTTC,CASRDRKYEQYF
TRBD1,.,TRBJ2-4,TRBV6-5,TGTGCCAGCAGTTTAGGGACAGGGGAAGCCAAAAACATTCAGTACTTC,CASSLGTGEAKNIQYF
TRBD1,.,TRBJ2-1,TRBV19,TGTGCCAGTAGTATTAGCAGGGGGTCACACAATGAGCAGTTCTTC,CASSISRGSHNEQFF
.,.,TRBJ1-5,TRBV6-1,TGTGCCAGCAGCGAGACAGGACGCAATCAGCCCCAGCATTTT,CASSETGRNQPQHF
TRBD1,.,TRBJ1-1,TRBV6-5,TGTGCCAGCAGTTCACAGGGGGCGGGCACTGAAGCTTTCTTT,CASSSQGAGTEAFF
.,.,TRBJ2-5,TRBV5-6,TGTGCCAGCAGCTTTCGGTGTGTTGGGGACTGCCCGGAGACCCAGTACTTC,CASSFRCVGDCPETQYF
.,.,TRBJ2-7,TRBV6-9,TGTGCCAGCATTAAAGGACTCTCCTACGAGCAGTACTTC,CASIKGLSYEQYF
TRBD1,.,TRBJ2-5,TRBV5-4,TGTGCCAGCAGCTCACCTCAGGGGGTGACGGAGACCCAGTACTTC,CASSSPQGVTETQYF
.,.,TRBJ1-4,TRBV11-2,TGTGCCAGCAGCGGGGGACGGGGGGCAACTAATGAAAAACTGTTTTTT,CASSGGRGATNEKLFF
TRBD1,.,TRBJ2-3,TRBV5-4,TGTGCCAGCAGCCACCGGGACAGGGGGCTAGATACGCAGTATTTT,CASSHRDRGLDTQYF
.,.,TRBJ2-1,TRBV29-1,TGCAGCGTCTTAATTCTGGACAGCCTTATCGAATCCTACAATGAGCAGTTCTTC,CSVLILDSLIESYNEQFF
TRBD1,.,TRBJ1-1,TRBV12-5,TGTGCTAGTGGGGCAGGGGGGACGAACACTGAAGCTTTCTTT,CASGAGGTNTEAFF
TRBD2,.,TRBJ2-7,TRBV11-2,TGTGCCAGCAGCTCACTAGCGGGGGGGCCCCCCGAGCAGTACTTC,CASSSLAGGPPEQYF
TRBD1,once,TRBJ1-4,TRBV10-2,TGCGCCAGCAGTCTTAACAGGGGTGAAAAACTGTTTTTT,CASSLNRGEKLFF
.,.,TRBJ1-3,TRBV30,TGTGCCTGGAGTGTCGGAGAAAACACCATATATTTT,CAWSVGENTIYF